This T cell receptor (beta chain) derives from a study of cytomegalovirus exposure and HLA in healthy donors. Study-wide results and caveats: Reported findings show TCR beta sequences accurately forecast HLA-A and HLA-B alleles in most subjects. In a later analysis, TCR beta V- and J-gene trimming showed a link to a missense DCLRE1C variant. Per published reports, the classifier diagnosed cytomegalovirus status with high specificity and sensitivity.

The PCR used 60 Vbeta and 13 Jbeta primers. Sequenced by immunoSEQ multiplex PCR; TCRdb stores in-frame clones only, minus some. The data hold approximately 150,000 clones, with approximately 84% observed a single time. Regarding this clone: Its target is not known.

The CDR3 contains 13 residues. V was pared by 6 bases and J by 0 bases, with 1 base of the junction left unmatched. CDR1 and CDR2 from the germline V gene are LGHNA and YNFKEQ. The rearrangement links TRBV4-2 to TRBJ2-7, with 8 bases that match TRBD1. This clonotype was obtained from a man aged 25 to 40 in good health and CMV-seropositive. Sequencing was carried out using PBMCs. CDR3 loop: CASRGQGSYEQYF. CDR3 DNA: TGTGCCAGCAGAGGACAGGGCTCCTACGAGCAGTACTTC.